These 17 T cell receptor beta chains were all obtained from the same sample, sequenced in a study of blood T cell repertoires in COVID-19. Clones were read by immunoSEQ multiplex PCR, and TCRdb kept only the in-frame ones, dropping some. The profile shows approximately 140,000 clones, less than 90% of them singletons. The sample taken for sequencing was peripheral blood. These receptors came from a man between 60 and 70 years old with acute or convalescent COVID-19.

The V gene is TRBV19, the J gene TRBJ1-1, with 7 bases fitting TRBD1. The J segment lost 1 base and the V segment lost 11 bases, leaving 10 bases of the junction unmatched. Germline CDR1 and CDR2: LNHDA and SQIVND (reference sequence). The CDR3 has 14 amino acids. CDR3 amino acids: CAVLPGQRNTEAFF. The CDR3 nucleotides read TGTGCCGTCCTTCCGGGACAGAGGAACACTGAAGCTTTCTTT.

This chain joins TRBV27 and TRBJ1-6; tentative D call: TRBD1 (5 bases). CDR1 and CDR2 (germline): MNHEY, SMNVEV (reference sequence). Trimming pared 2 bases from V and 9 bases from J, leaving 11 bases between. CDR3 length: 14 residues. The CDR3 loop is CASSLPGGSSPLHF. The CDR3 DNA reads as TGTGCCAGCAGTTTACCGGGGGGTAGTTCACCCCTCCACTTT.

The genes are TRBV7-4 and TRBJ2-7; tentative D call: TRBD1 (6 bases). CDR1 and CDR2 from the germline V gene are SGHVT and SQSDAQ. This CDR3 comprises 13 residues. V lost 6 bases and J 4 bases, leaving 13 bases between the germline ends. The CDR3 region is CASRIKGEYEQYF. In DNA form, the CDR3 reads TGTGCCAGCAGGATAAAGGGGGAATACGAGCAGTACTTC.

This chain connects TRBV27 to TRBJ1-2; 8 bases fit TRBD1. V lost 1 base to trimming and J lost 5 bases; unmatched junction nucleotides: 18. Germline loops: CDR1 MNHEY, CDR2 SMNVEV (reference sequence). The CDR3 is 19 amino acids. The CDR3: CASSLFSWGQAAEGYGYTF. As DNA, the CDR3 is TGTGCCAGCAGTTTATTCAGCTGGGGACAGGCGGCGGAAGGGTATGGCTACACCTTC.

The chain has TRBV28 and TRBJ1-3; the match to TRBD1 covers 9 bases. This CDR3 is 15 amino acids long. J gave up 0 bases and V 7 bases, and 4 bases lay outside the gene matches. Per germline, CDR1 MDHEN and CDR2 SYDVKM. CDR3 residues: CASNEQGASGNTIYF. CDR3 nucleotide sequence: TGTGCCAGCAACGAACAGGGGGCCTCTGGAAACACCATATATTTT.

The genes are TRBV11-2 and TRBJ2-1, with 13 bases lining up with TRBD2. From germline, CDR1 is SGHAT and CDR2 FQNNGV. Trimming cost V 2 bases and J 10 bases; bases outside gene matches: 8. The CDR3 runs 16 residues. CDR3 region: CASSLRTSGRAVEQFF. CDR3 coding DNA: TGTGCCAGCAGCTTACGAACTAGCGGGAGGGCAGTCGAGCAGTTCTTC.

V is TRBV11-1 and J is TRBJ2-7, with TRBD1 matching over 7 bases. CDR1 is SGHAT and CDR2 is FQDESV in the germline V gene (reference sequence). This CDR3 has 14 residues. With 5 bases clipped from V and 2 bases from J, the junction kept 6 bases outside the gene matches. The CDR3 DNA sequence: TGTGCCAGCAGCCCGTTGGGACAGACCTACGAGCAGTACTTC. Translated: CASSPLGQTYEQYF.

The chain has TRBV25-1 and TRBJ1-1; D remains unclear. CDR1 MGHDK and CDR2 SYGVNS come from the germline V gene. The CDR3 covers 15 residues. With 1 base removed from V and 0 bases from J, the gap between germline ends came to 9 bases. CDR3: CASSEWSGLNTEAFF. The CDR3 coding sequence is TGTGCCAGCAGTGAATGGTCAGGCTTGAACACTGAAGCTTTCTTT. The full variable domain, rest sourced from reference TRBV25-1 and TRBJ1-1, is EADIYQTPRYLVIGTGKKITLECSQTMGHDKMYWYQQDPGMELHLIHYSYGVNSTEKGDLSSESTVSRIRTEHFPLTLESARPSHTSQYLCASSEWSGLNTEAFFGQGTRLTVV.

This chain uses TRBV2 with TRBJ1-2; 7 bases map to TRBD1. CDR1 is SNHLY, CDR2 FYNNEI, per germline. CDR3 size: 14 residues. V was pared by 4 bases and J by 6 bases, with 8 bases of the junction left unmatched. CDR3: CASSVGTGEHGYTF. For the CDR3, the DNA is TGTGCCAGCAGTGTGGGAACAGGGGAGCATGGCTACACCTTC.

This clone came up once. The rearrangement links TRBV19 to TRBJ2-1; 7 bases align to TRBD1. With V trimmed by 4 bases and J by 4 bases, 7 bases remained unmatched. The CDR3 totals 15 residues. Germline V gives CDR1 LNHDA, CDR2 SQIVND (reference sequence). CDR3 protein: CASSKWDRNYNEQFF. The CDR3 DNA reads TGTGCCAGTAGTAAATGGGACAGAAATTACAATGAGCAGTTCTTC.

CDR3 in DNA: TGCAGCGTTGAGGGAGGACAGGTTCGAGAGACCCAGTACTTC. Protein product: CSVEGGQVRETQYF. The genes are TRBV29-1 and TRBJ2-5; maybe TRBD1 (7 bases). Germline V gene sequence: CDR1 SQVTM, CDR2 ANQGSEA. V was clipped by 3 bases and J by 4 bases, with 15 bases between them. The CDR3 spans 14 residues.

The V gene is TRBV2, the J gene TRBJ2-7, with TRBD1 identical over 11 bases. The CDR3 totals 14 residues. V shed 6 bases, J shed 5 bases, and the junction held 6 bases outside the gene matches. Germline CDR1 SNHLY, CDR2 FYNNEI. The CDR3 DNA is TGTGCCAGCAGGGACAGGGGGCGCTGGGACGAGCAGTACTTC. Translating it yields CASRDRGRWDEQYF.

The chain employs TRBV3-1 (or the pseudogene TRBV3-2) and TRBJ1-5; TRBD1 matches 8 bases. Germline lookup yields CDR1 LGHDT and CDR2 YNNKEL (reference sequence). The CDR3 runs to 15 residues. V was clipped by 0 bases and J by 2 bases; unmatched bases: 0. For the CDR3, the DNA is TGTGCCAGCAGCCAAGAGGGACAGGGCAATCAGCCCCAGCATTTT. Encoded protein: CASSQEGQGNQPQHF.

The chain has TRBV18 and TRBJ2-1; TRBD2 matches at 8 bases. The CDR3 totals 16 residues. Germline trimming cut 0 bases from V and 1 base from J; bases unmatched to any gene: 2. Looked up from germline, CDR1 is KGHSH and CDR2 is LQKENI. CDR3 DNA: TGTGCCAGCTCACCACCGACTAGCGCATCCTACAATGAGCAGTTCTTC. It codes for CASSPPTSASYNEQFF.

This sequence joins TRBV5-1 and TRBJ2-6, with D tentatively TRBD1 (6 bases). The V end was cut by 1 base, the J end by 1 base, with 12 bases between. This CDR3 has 17 residues. CDR1 and CDR2 from the germline V gene are SGHRS and YFSETQ. CDR3 amino acids: CASSLFSGQSGANVLTF. CDR3 sequence (DNA): TGCGCCAGCAGCTTGTTTTCCGGACAGTCTGGGGCCAACGTCCTGACTTTC.

The chain uses TRBV5-1 and TRBJ2-1; 11 nucleotides align to TRBD2. V trimming: 5 bases; J trimming: 10 bases; junction bases outside the gene matches: 17. Germline-derived CDR1 and CDR2 are SGHRS and YFSETQ. CDR3 size: 17 residues. DNA of the CDR3: TGCGCCAGCAGATCAACCCTGGGGCTAGCGGGAGGTCAAGAGCAGTTCTTC. Translating gives CASRSTLGLAGGQEQFF.

V is TRBV10-2 and J is TRBJ1-3; D call uncertain. The V end was cut by 4 bases, the J end by 2 bases, with 9 bases between. Germline V gene sequence: CDR1 WSHSY, CDR2 SAAADI. CDR3 length: 14 residues. DNA of the CDR3: TGCGCCAGCAGTGGTAGAAAACCTGGAAACACCATATATTTT. Translated, it gives CASSGRKPGNTIYF.